A selection of T cell receptor beta chains follows, all from one sample in a study of pediatric ulcerative colitis. Profiled with immunoSEQ multiplex PCR; TCRdb holds only in-frame clones, not every one. The data contain about 64,000 clones, just over 75% of them seen just once; the ten biggest clones take up around 5.2%. Specimen: blood. The receptors derive from a boy aged 10-17 years with moderate ulcerative colitis. Both conserved end residues are part of each CDR3. D genes are given only for firm matches. A clone size is listed for some rows: how often the clone was seen (once, few, many), or a class if it is expanded.

V	D	size	J	DNA	CDR3
TRBV5-6	TRBD2	NA	TRBJ2-1	TGTGCCAGCAGCCCACCGACTAGCGGGGGGTTCTACAATGAGCAGTTCTTC	CASSPPTSGGFYNEQFF
TRBV30	TRBD1	NA	TRBJ1-2	TGTGCCTGGAGTGCAGACAGGGGGACTGGCTACACCTTC	CAWSADRGTGYTF
TRBV5-5	NA	once	TRBJ2-7	TGTGCCAGCAGCTTGGGGGTGGAAGGAGCCGAGCAGTACTTC	CASSLGVEGAEQYF
TRBV19	TRBD2	NA	TRBJ2-3	TGTGCCACCTCACCGCGGGGGGGTCATGGCACAGATACGCAGTATTTT	CATSPRGGHGTDTQYF
TRBV19	TRBD1	NA	TRBJ1-1	TGTGCCAGTACTCCTAGATCCGGGACAGGGGGGGCTCGTACTTTCTTT	CASTPRSGTGGARTFF
TRBV5-1	TRBD2	NA	TRBJ2-2	TGCGCCAGCAGCTGGGGACTAGCGGGAGGGAGCACCGGGGAGCTGTTTTTT	CASSWGLAGGSTGELFF
TRBV7-9	NA	once	TRBJ1-2	TGTGCCAGCAGCCCGGACCGCGTAAGGCTTGGCTACACCTTC	CASSPDRVRLGYTF
TRBV5-1	NA	NA	TRBJ2-7	TGCGCCAGCAGCTTTAGGTCGGGGAACGAGCAGTACTTC	CASSFRSGNEQYF
TRBV11-2	TRBD2	NA	TRBJ2-7	TGTGCCAGCAGCTTGAGTAGAACTAGCGGGACCTACGAGCAGTACTTC	CASSLSRTSGTYEQYF
TRBV29-1	NA	NA	TRBJ1-1	TGCAGCGTTGACAATCCCCGGGCCATGACTGAAGCTTTCTTT	CSVDNPRAMTEAFF
TRBV11-3	NA	NA	TRBJ2-7	TGTGCCAGCAGCTCCGGGGCGGCGGGTTCCTACGAGCAGTACTTC	CASSSGAAGSYEQYF
TRBV19	NA	NA	TRBJ2-3	TGTGCCAGTAGTATGGGTAGCACAGATACGCAGTATTTT	CASSMGSTDTQYF
TRBV11-2	NA	NA	TRBJ2-3	TGTGCCAGCAGCTTAGGCCCCAGAGCAGATACGCAGTATTTT	CASSLGPRADTQYF
TRBV27	NA	NA	TRBJ1-1	TGTGCCAGCAGTTCCCAAACAGGAAACACTGAAGCTTTCTTT	CASSSQTGNTEAFF
TRBV5-1	NA	few	TRBJ2-1	TGCGCCAGCAGCTTGGCGGGTGAGCAGTTCTTC	CASSLAGEQFF
TRBV5-8	NA	NA	TRBJ2-2	TGTGCCAGCAGCTTGTTAAGGGGGTCCTACACCGGGGAGCTGTTTTTT	CASSLLRGSYTGELFF
TRBV5-5	NA	NA	TRBJ1-3	TGTGCCAGCAGCTTGGCCTCGCGAGGGGACGATGGAAACACCATATATTTT	CASSLASRGDDGNTIYF
TRBV19	TRBD1	NA	TRBJ2-4	TGTGCCAGTAGTATTGGACAGGGGCTAGCCAAAAACATTCAGTACTTC	CASSIGQGLAKNIQYF
TRBV28	NA	NA	TRBJ1-1	TGTGCCAGCAGTCGCCCCACTGAAGCTTTCTTT	CASSRPTEAFF
TRBV14	TRBD2	few	TRBJ2-1	TGTGCCAGCATCTGCGGGCTAGCGGGAAACAATGAGCAGTTCTTC	CASICGLAGNNEQFF
TRBV27	NA	few	TRBJ1-5	TGTGCCAGCAGTTACTCTGGGGGGCAGCCCCAGCATTTT	CASSYSGGQPQHF
TRBV5-5	TRBD2	NA	TRBJ2-7	TGTGCCAGCAGCTTGGTGCGGGAGCTGAACGAGCAGTACTTC	CASSLVRELNEQYF
TRBV15	TRBD2	NA	TRBJ2-1	TGTGCCACCAGCAGAGTGGCTAGCGGGGGGGAATACAATGAGCAGTTCTTC	CATSRVASGGEYNEQFF
TRBV6-1	NA	NA	TRBJ2-2	TGTGCCAGCAGTGAAGCGAGACGGAACACCGGGGAGCTGTTTTTT	CASSEARRNTGELFF
TRBV7-8	NA	NA	TRBJ1-4	TGTGCCAGCAGCTTAGGGGGACGGATTAATGAAAAACTGTTTTTT	CASSLGGRINEKLFF
TRBV18	TRBD1	NA	TRBJ2-1	TGTGCCAGCTCAGCGGACAGGGGGAATGAGCAGTTCTTC	CASSADRGNEQFF
TRBV6-4	NA	NA	TRBJ1-1	TGTGCCAGCAGTGCCGAACCCGGACCAGGTACTGAAGCTTTCTTT	CASSAEPGPGTEAFF
TRBV5-1	NA	NA	TRBJ2-3	TGCGCCAGCAGCTTGTGGTCAGAACGCACAGATACGCAGTATTTT	CASSLWSERTDTQYF
TRBV15	TRBD1	NA	TRBJ1-4	TGTGCCACCAGCACGAGACAGGGGGGAAAACTGTTTTTT	CATSTRQGGKLFF
TRBV7-9	TRBD2	NA	TRBJ2-1	TGTGCCAGCAGCCCCCCCCTGCGGGAGGGTCCCTACAATGAGCAGTTCTTC	CASSPPLREGPYNEQFF
TRBV4-3	TRBD1	NA	TRBJ2-1	TGCGCCAGCAGCCAAGATAATACAGGGGGCGGTGATGAGCAGTTCTTC	CASSQDNTGGGDEQFF
TRBV6-6	NA	NA	TRBJ1-6	TGTGCCAGCAGTTACTCGGGGACACCCGAATTACGCCTCCACTTT	CASSYSGTPELRLHF
TRBV6-6	TRBD1	NA	TRBJ1-2	TGTGCCAGCAGTTACACCATTACAGGGGATAACTATGGCTACACCTTC	CASSYTITGDNYGYTF
TRBV5-1	NA	NA	TRBJ2-3	TGCGCCAGCAGCTTGGACAGGGTGGGGAAAGATACGCAGTATTTT	CASSLDRVGKDTQYF
TRBV11-2	NA	NA	TRBJ2-2	TGTGCCAGCAGCTTAGATCCCGGGGAGCTGTTTTTT	CASSLDPGELFF
TRBV7-9	TRBD1	NA	TRBJ1-5	TGTGCCAGCAGCTTAGACGCCGGGACAGGGGTGCAGCCCCAGCATTTT	CASSLDAGTGVQPQHF
TRBV5-1	NA	NA	TRBJ2-7	TGCGCCAGCAGTCCGACGCCAACCGCCTACGAGCAGTACTTC	CASSPTPTAYEQYF
TRBV6-1	NA	NA	TRBJ1-1	TGTGCCAGCAGTGAACTTGCGGGTAACACTGAAGCTTTCTTT	CASSELAGNTEAFF
TRBV20-1	NA	NA	TRBJ1-1	TGCACTTTCCAGGCGAACACTGAAGCTTTCTTT	CTFQANTEAFF
TRBV7-3	NA	few	TRBJ1-1	TGTGCCAGCAGCTTCGGAGGGAACACTGAAGCTTTCTTT	CASSFGGNTEAFF
TRBV2	TRBD2	NA	TRBJ2-1	TGTGCCAGCAGGGGACTAGCGGCCAGCTACAATGAGCAGTTCTTC	CASRGLAASYNEQFF
TRBV4-1	NA	once	TRBJ2-5	TGCGCCAGCAGCCAAGAGTATCACCAAGAGACCCAGTACTTC	CASSQEYHQETQYF
TRBV7-9	TRBD1	NA	TRBJ1-3	TGTGCCAGCAGCTTAGGGGGGTCGGACAGGGTCCCCAAAGGAAACACCATATATTTT	CASSLGGSDRVPKGNTIYF
TRBV30	NA	NA	TRBJ2-7	TGTGCCTGGGGGGGCGTGGGCGTGGAGCAGTACTTC	CAWGGVGVEQYF
TRBV28	NA	once	TRBJ1-2	TGTGCCAGCAGTCCCATCTACGACAGGCCTTATGGCTACACCTTC	CASSPIYDRPYGYTF
TRBV5-1	NA	NA	TRBJ2-3	TGCGCCAGCAGCTTGGATGCGCAGGGTCAAGATACGCAGTATTTT	CASSLDAQGQDTQYF
TRBV27	NA	NA	TRBJ1-4	TGTGCCAGCAGTAAGGGACACGATAATGAAAAACTGTTTTTT	CASSKGHDNEKLFF
TRBV7-9	NA	few	TRBJ1-2	TGTGCCAGCAGCTTAGATTCTGGGGGCAGTGGCTACACCTTC	CASSLDSGGSGYTF
TRBV5-1	TRBD1	NA	TRBJ1-2	TGCGCCAGCAGCTCCGAATCCGGACAGGCGTATGGCTACACCTTC	CASSSESGQAYGYTF
TRBV6-5	NA	once	TRBJ1-2	TGTGCCAGCAGTTACTCGACAGGTCCGAGCGGGGATGGCTACACCTTC	CASSYSTGPSGDGYTF
TRBV19	TRBD1	NA	TRBJ1-1	TGTGCCAGTAGGGGCAGGGGGCGCATGAACACTGAAGCTTTCTTT	CASRGRGRMNTEAFF
TRBV6-1	NA	NA	TRBJ1-5	TGTGCCAGCAGTCCTCAGCCCCAGCATTTT	CASSPQPQHF
TRBV7-3	NA	NA	TRBJ2-7	TGTGCCAGCAGCCCCGGGACATGGTCCTACGAGCAGTACTTC	CASSPGTWSYEQYF
TRBV27	NA	NA	TRBJ1-1	TGTGCCAGCAGTTGGGTCGGGGGAGGTGGAAGATGGAACACTGAAGCTTTCTTT	CASSWVGGGGRWNTEAFF
TRBV29-1	TRBD2	once	TRBJ2-7	TGCAGCGTGGGGGGGACCTACGAGCAGTACTTC	CSVGGTYEQYF
TRBV29-1	NA	NA	TRBJ2-7	TGCAGCGTTGAAGACAGGGGCCAATCCTACGAGCAGTACTTC	CSVEDRGQSYEQYF
TRBV5-1	NA	NA	TRBJ1-3	TGCGCCAGCAGCTTGGCGACCTCTGGAAACACCATATATTTT	CASSLATSGNTIYF